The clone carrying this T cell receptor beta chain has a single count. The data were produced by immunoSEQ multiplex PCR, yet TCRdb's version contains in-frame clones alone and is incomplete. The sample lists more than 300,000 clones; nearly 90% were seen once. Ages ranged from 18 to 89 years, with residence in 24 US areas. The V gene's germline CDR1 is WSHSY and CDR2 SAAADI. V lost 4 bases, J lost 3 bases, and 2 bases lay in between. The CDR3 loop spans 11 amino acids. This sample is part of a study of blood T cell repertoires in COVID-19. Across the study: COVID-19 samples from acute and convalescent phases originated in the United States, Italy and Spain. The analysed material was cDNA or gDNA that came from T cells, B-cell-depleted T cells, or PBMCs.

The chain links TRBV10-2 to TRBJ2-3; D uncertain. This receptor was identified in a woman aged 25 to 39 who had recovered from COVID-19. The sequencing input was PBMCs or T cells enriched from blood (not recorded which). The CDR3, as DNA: TGCGCCAGCAGTGCGACAGATACGCAGTATTTT. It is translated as CASSATDTQYF.